The rows below give T cell receptor beta chains drawn from one sample of a study of technical replicates of blood from a handful of donors. This table comes from immunoSEQ multiplex PCR, and its TCRdb copy is limited to in-frame clones, with some not included. The sample contains 65,000 to 95,000 clones, about 86% of which appear only once. Sequenced input: PBMCs. The source is a human donor in good health. Some clones in this sample may be carry-over from other donors' samples. Both conserved end residues are part of each CDR3. Each record gives: D gene, J gene, V gene, clone size, CDR3 length, CDR3 DNA, CDR3 protein. D genes are given only for firm matches. Only part of the rows carry a size: once, few, many, or a class if the clone is expanded.

d_call: NA
j_call: TRBJ1-1
v_call: TRBV4-1
clone_size: NA
cdr3_length: 13
cdr3_nt: TGCGCCAGCACACTTGGGCAGAACACTGAAGCTTTCTTT
cdr3_aa: CASTLGQNTEAFF

d_call: TRBD1
j_call: TRBJ1-2
v_call: TRBV6-5
clone_size: NA
cdr3_length: 15
cdr3_nt: TGTGCCAGCAGTTACAGGGACAGCCTTTACTATGGCTACACCTTC
cdr3_aa: CASSYRDSLYYGYTF

d_call: NA
j_call: TRBJ1-1
v_call: TRBV7-9
clone_size: NA
cdr3_length: 13
cdr3_nt: TGTGCCAGCAGCTTAGCCGAAGGGGTAGAAGCTTTCTTT
cdr3_aa: CASSLAEGVEAFF

d_call: NA
j_call: TRBJ1-4
v_call: TRBV4-3
clone_size: NA
cdr3_length: 16
cdr3_nt: TGCGCCAGCAGCCAAGAGGTCGCGGGAGGTAATGAAAAACTGTTTTTT
cdr3_aa: CASSQEVAGGNEKLFF

d_call: TRBD2
j_call: TRBJ2-1
v_call: TRBV7-9
clone_size: NA
cdr3_length: 15
cdr3_nt: TGTGCCAGCAGCTACCTCGAGCGGGGGTACAATGAGCAGTTCTTC
cdr3_aa: CASSYLERGYNEQFF

d_call: NA
j_call: TRBJ1-2
v_call: TRBV2
clone_size: NA
cdr3_length: 13
cdr3_nt: TGTGCCAGCACCCGCGAATTCCGCCAAGGCTACACCTTC
cdr3_aa: CASTREFRQGYTF

d_call: TRBD1
j_call: TRBJ2-1
v_call: TRBV6-5
clone_size: NA
cdr3_length: 13
cdr3_nt: TGTGCCAGCAGTTACTCTGAACAGGGGGAGCAGTTCTTC
cdr3_aa: CASSYSEQGEQFF

d_call: TRBD1
j_call: TRBJ1-2
v_call: TRBV30
clone_size: NA
cdr3_length: 16
cdr3_nt: TGTGCCTGGAGTCCCTCGACAGGGCCCCTAAACTATGGCTACACCTTC
cdr3_aa: CAWSPSTGPLNYGYTF

d_call: TRBD1
j_call: TRBJ2-6
v_call: TRBV7-6
clone_size: NA
cdr3_length: 16
cdr3_nt: TGTGCCAGCAGCTTGAGACAGGGGGTCGGGGCCAACGTCCTGACTTTC
cdr3_aa: CASSLRQGVGANVLTF

d_call: NA
j_call: TRBJ1-2
v_call: TRBV19
clone_size: NA
cdr3_length: 16
cdr3_nt: TGTGCCAGTAGTTCGGTGGACATTACTTCGAACTATGGCTACACCTTC
cdr3_aa: CASSSVDITSNYGYTF

d_call: NA
j_call: TRBJ2-7
v_call: TRBV13
clone_size: NA
cdr3_length: 14
cdr3_nt: TGTGCCAGCAGTTACCAGGGTTTTCGAGGAGAGCAGTACTTC
cdr3_aa: CASSYQGFRGEQYF

d_call: NA
j_call: TRBJ1-3
v_call: TRBV5-4
clone_size: NA
cdr3_length: 14
cdr3_nt: TGTGCCAGCAGCTTGCAGGGTAGTGGAAACACCATATATTTT
cdr3_aa: CASSLQGSGNTIYF

d_call: NA
j_call: TRBJ2-5
v_call: TRBV5-1
clone_size: NA
cdr3_length: 14
cdr3_nt: TGCGCCAGCAGCTTGACAGGGTTGGGAGAGACCCAGTACTTC
cdr3_aa: CASSLTGLGETQYF

d_call: TRBD2
j_call: TRBJ2-2
v_call: TRBV5-4
clone_size: NA
cdr3_length: 15
cdr3_nt: TGTGCCAGCATCGTTAGCGGGAGCTGGGCCGGGGAGCTGTTTTTT
cdr3_aa: CASIVSGSWAGELFF

d_call: TRBD1
j_call: TRBJ1-2
v_call: TRBV5-4
clone_size: few
cdr3_length: 16
cdr3_nt: TGTGCCAGCAGCTTGGGGAGCGACAGGGTCACCCATGGCTACACCTTC
cdr3_aa: CASSLGSDRVTHGYTF

d_call: NA
j_call: TRBJ1-2
v_call: TRBV19
clone_size: NA
cdr3_length: 16
cdr3_nt: TGTGCCAGTAGTACCCCCGTGGGGGGGCTTCACTATGGCTACACCTTC
cdr3_aa: CASSTPVGGLHYGYTF

d_call: NA
j_call: TRBJ1-6
v_call: TRBV6-6
clone_size: NA
cdr3_length: 12
cdr3_nt: TGTGCCAGCAGTGGGGCTGGTTCACCCCTCCACTTT
cdr3_aa: CASSGAGSPLHF

d_call: NA
j_call: TRBJ2-7
v_call: TRBV9
clone_size: NA
cdr3_length: 17
cdr3_nt: TGTGCCAGCAGCCCGAGATCCGGGTTATCTGAAGACTACGAGCAGTACTTC
cdr3_aa: CASSPRSGLSEDYEQYF

d_call: NA
j_call: TRBJ2-5
v_call: TRBV5-6
clone_size: few
cdr3_length: 15
cdr3_nt: TGTGCCAGCAGCCGAAGGACAGAGAGACAAGAGACCCAGTACTTC
cdr3_aa: CASSRRTERQETQYF

d_call: TRBD1
j_call: TRBJ1-2
v_call: TRBV18
clone_size: NA
cdr3_length: 14
cdr3_nt: TGTGCCAGCTCACCGGAAGGACAGGGCTATGGCTACACCTTC
cdr3_aa: CASSPEGQGYGYTF

d_call: NA
j_call: TRBJ2-3
v_call: TRBV5-1
clone_size: NA
cdr3_length: 14
cdr3_nt: TGCGCCAGCACCGCCCCTACTAGCACAGATACGCAGTATTTT
cdr3_aa: CASTAPTSTDTQYF

d_call: NA
j_call: TRBJ1-4
v_call: TRBV5-6
clone_size: few
cdr3_length: 14
cdr3_nt: TGTGCCAGCAGCTACGACAGGAAGGGTGAAAAACTGTTTTTT
cdr3_aa: CASSYDRKGEKLFF

d_call: TRBD1
j_call: TRBJ2-7
v_call: TRBV7-6
clone_size: NA
cdr3_length: 15
cdr3_nt: TGTGCCAGCAGCCCGGGACAGGGGTTCTCCTACGAGCAGTACTTC
cdr3_aa: CASSPGQGFSYEQYF

d_call: NA
j_call: TRBJ1-2
v_call: TRBV7-2
clone_size: NA
cdr3_length: 13
cdr3_nt: TGTGCCAGCAGCCAAAACAGGGTCGATGGCTACACCTTC
cdr3_aa: CASSQNRVDGYTF

d_call: TRBD2
j_call: TRBJ2-3
v_call: TRBV2
clone_size: NA
cdr3_length: 16
cdr3_nt: TGTGCCAGCAGTGAAGCGCCTAGCGGGAGGGCAGATACGCAGTATTTT
cdr3_aa: CASSEAPSGRADTQYF

d_call: NA
j_call: TRBJ2-3
v_call: TRBV5-1
clone_size: NA
cdr3_length: 12
cdr3_nt: TGCGCCAGCAGCCCGGAGGGGCATACGCAGTATTTT
cdr3_aa: CASSPEGHTQYF

d_call: TRBD1
j_call: TRBJ1-3
v_call: TRBV7-9
clone_size: NA
cdr3_length: 15
cdr3_nt: TGTGCCAGCAGCCCGGACGGACAGGGACGGAACACCATATATTTT
cdr3_aa: CASSPDGQGRNTIYF